Below are 2 T cell receptor beta chains sequenced from a single sample in a study of blood T cell repertoires in COVID-19. Some clones are missing from TCRdb's copy, which holds only in-frame ones; the method was immunoSEQ multiplex PCR. The sample records some 70,000 clones, approximately 90% being singletons. Sequenced: peripheral blood. These receptors were taken from a man aged 60-69 years with acute or convalescent COVID-19.

V gene TRBV27 combines with J gene TRBJ2-3; D remains ambiguous. This CDR3 has 13 amino acids. CDR1 and CDR2 (germline): MNHEY, SMNVEV (reference sequence). With 4 bases removed from V and 2 bases from J, the gap between germline ends came to 7 bases. The CDR3 reads CASSWSYTDTQYF. The CDR3 nucleotides read TGTGCCAGCAGTTGGTCCTACACAGATACGCAGTATTTT.

This CDR3 reads CASRATGTDYNEQFF. The CDR3 DNA reads as TGTGCCAGCAGGGCAACCGGGACAGATTACAATGAGCAGTTCTTC. The V call is TRBV2, the J call TRBJ2-1; 7 bases align to TRBD1. Losses at the gene ends were 6 bases for V and 4 bases for J; bases not matched to a gene: 9. There are 15 residues in the CDR3. Germline values: CDR1 SNHLY, CDR2 FYNNEI.